Detailed here is one TCR beta chain. The data belong to a study of blood T cell repertoires in COVID-19. Study context: T cells, B-cell-depleted T cells, or PBMCs supplied cDNA or gDNA.

Trimming removed 4 bases from V and 7 bases from J, with 10 bases in between. In germline, CDR1 is GTSNPN, CDR2 SVGIG (reference sequence). The CDR3 runs to 11 residues. TCRdb's table, derived via immunoSEQ multiplex PCR, lists solely in-frame clones and lacks some. Of about 200,000 clones in the sample, roughly 90% were seen once. Across about two dozen US areas, participants ranged in age from about 18 to 90 years. Participant reports of clinical history set cohort assignment. What the recovered Cohort 3 donors had was two negative PCRs, clearance, or symptom resolution. This receptor was taken from a woman aged 18-35 years who had recovered from COVID-19. The V gene is TRBV30, the J gene TRBJ1-2; D call uncertain. Sequencing was performed on PBMCs or T cells enriched from blood (not recorded which). The CDR3 DNA reads TGTGCCTGGAATGCGGTCTCTGGCTACACCTTC. Translation: CAWNAVSGYTF.